This TCR beta chain was identified in a study of PD-L1 blockade in urothelial cancer. Overall study context: Patients' histories included 0 to 3 prior chemotherapy regimens.

Findings and caveats of the study: Having blood TCR clonality under the median before treatment predicted better survival.

As regards this clone: Its antigen is still unknown.

The germline gives CDR1 MNHNS, CDR2 SASEGT. The CDR3 covers 14 residues. V was cut by 7 bases and J by 2 bases, with 14 bases left in between. The templates were synthetic TCR analogs, and they were spiked into each PCR. Profiled with immunoSEQ multiplex PCR; TCRdb holds only in-frame clones, not every one. Of about 44,000 clones in the sample, 82% are singletons; the top ten hold about 3.2%. Metastatic or locally advanced urothelial carcinoma was present in the patients. This specimen consisted of PBMCs, obtained around atezolizumab (anti-PD-L1) treatment. This sequence originates from a man between 65 and 85 years old with urothelial cancer. The V gene is TRBV6-1, the J gene TRBJ1-2, with D possibly matching TRBD1 (6 bases). The CDR3: CASNKGRGNYGYTF. The CDR3 region has the DNA TGTGCCAGCAATAAGGGCAGGGGAAACTATGGCTACACCTTC.